This is a list of T cell receptor beta chains from one sample in a study of beta chain features in type 1 diabetes. The table came from immunoSEQ multiplex PCR; TCRdb's copy has only in-frame clones and leaves some out. The sample consists of around 240,000 clones, around 68% of them appearing once. Material: naive CD4+ T cells from blood. These receptors originate from a man aged 30 to 39 in good health. Each CDR3 is given with its conserved first and last residue. The D gene is left open where the match is weak. Size tells how often a clone was seen (once, few, many) or the class of an expanded clone, and some rows leave it out.

>TRBV6-1|NA|TRBJ2-5|NA
CAVARYQETQYF
TGTGCCGTGGCCAGGTACCAAGAGACCCAGTACTTC
>TRBV10-3|NA|TRBJ2-2|NA
CAISGTAPTGELFF
TGTGCCATCAGTGGGACAGCCCCCACCGGGGAGCTGTTTTTT
>TRBV5-1|TRBD1|TRBJ2-1|NA
CASSRFDSGQGYNEQFF
TGCGCCAGCAGCCGCTTCGACTCGGGACAGGGTTACAATGAGCAGTTCTTC
>TRBV29-1|NA|TRBJ1-5|once
CSVGSRDQGQPQHF
TGCAGCGTTGGCTCCAGGGACCAGGGGCAGCCCCAGCATTTT
>TRBV5-1|TRBD2|TRBJ2-5|NA
CASSSWTSDFLETQYF
TGCGCCAGCAGCTCATGGACTAGCGATTTTTTGGAGACCCAGTACTTC
>TRBV30|NA|TRBJ1-5|once
CAWSVEGDQPQHF
TGTGCCTGGAGTGTGGAGGGCGATCAGCCCCAGCATTTT
>TRBV5-4|NA|TRBJ1-2|NA
CASSLRTEYGYTF
TGTGCCAGCAGCTTGCGGACAGAGTATGGCTACACCTTC
>TRBV28|NA|TRBJ2-7|NA
CASSLRGFEQYF
TGTGCCAGCAGTTTGAGGGGCTTCGAGCAGTACTTC
>TRBV6-1|NA|TRBJ1-2|NA
CASSEQWEGSSYTF
TGTGCCAGCAGTGAACAATGGGAAGGATCAAGCTACACCTTC
>TRBV28|NA|TRBJ2-1|NA
CASREADEQFF
TGTGCCAGCAGGGAAGCGGATGAGCAGTTCTTC
>TRBV6-1|NA|TRBJ2-7|NA
CASTEGWYEQYF
TGTGCCAGCACCGAAGGTTGGTACGAGCAGTACTTC